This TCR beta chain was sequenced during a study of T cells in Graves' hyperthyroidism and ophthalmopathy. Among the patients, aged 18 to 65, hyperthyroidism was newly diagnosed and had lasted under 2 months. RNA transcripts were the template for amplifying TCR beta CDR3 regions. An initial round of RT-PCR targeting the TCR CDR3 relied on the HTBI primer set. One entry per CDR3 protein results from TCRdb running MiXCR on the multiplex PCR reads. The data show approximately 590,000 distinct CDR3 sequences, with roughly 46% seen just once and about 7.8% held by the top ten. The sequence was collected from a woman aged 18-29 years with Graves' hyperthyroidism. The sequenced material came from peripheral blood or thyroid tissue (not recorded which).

CDR3 bases: TGTGCCACCAGCAGAGGCACTAAGGGCACAGATACGCAGTATTTT. It specifies CATSRGTKGTDTQYF. The chain employs TRBV15 and TRBJ2-3; D ambiguous. V was pared by 1 base and J by 1 base, with 9 bases between. This CDR3 has 15 residues. Germline V gives CDR1 LNHNV, CDR2 YYDKDF (reference sequence).